A selection of T cell receptor beta chains follows, all from one sample in a study of technical replicates of blood from a handful of donors. Assay used: immunoSEQ multiplex PCR; TCRdb lists only in-frame clones, some missing. The data hold roughly 72,000 clones, with around 92% observed a single time. Specimen: T cells isolated from PBMCs. Source of these receptors: a human donor in good health. The CDR3 runs from the conserved cysteine through the conserved F or W. The order of the fields is V gene, CDR3 length, J gene, CDR3 protein.

>TRBV2|15|TRBJ2-3
CASSGTGAVADTQYF
>TRBV5-6|14|TRBJ2-5
CASSTEQVSETQYF
>TRBV2|15|TRBJ2-1
CASRPQLAGYNEQFF
>TRBV4-1|15|TRBJ2-7
CASSQEDRGNYEQYF
>TRBV7-8|17|TRBJ2-2
CASSHPGQALNTGELFF
>TRBV30|13|TRBJ1-4
CAGAGEGNEKLFF
>TRBV5-6|15|TRBJ1-5
CASSLFGMGNQPQHF
>TRBV7-7|13|TRBJ2-1
CASSLEAGDEQFF
>TRBV4-2|14|TRBJ2-7
CASSQGQGANEQYF
>TRBV28|14|TRBJ1-5
CASSPSTVPQPQHF
>TRBV9|15|TRBJ2-1
CASTGGASGHHEQFF
>TRBV27|16|TRBJ2-3
CASSFGLAATPDTQYF
>TRBV14|14|TRBJ2-3
CASSLGTGTDTQYF
>TRBV4-1|15|TRBJ2-1
CASSQGIGQGGRQFF
>TRBV2|16|TRBJ2-1
CASSYLSGSSYNEQFF
>TRBV27|14|TRBJ2-1
CASSTSGTGHEQFF
>TRBV15|16|TRBJ1-5
CATSRVGTGSNQPQHF
>TRBV19|14|TRBJ2-7
CASSLTSGLDEQYF
>TRBV28|14|TRBJ2-5
CASSPTGMRETQYF
>TRBV11-2|13|TRBJ2-7
CASSSGQTYEQYF
>TRBV28|18|TRBJ2-7
CASSFGGLAGLAVYEQYF
>TRBV9|14|TRBJ2-7
CASSVDGVTYEQYF
>TRBV6-6|15|TRBJ2-1
CASRIASGRRNEQFF
>TRBV10-1|15|TRBJ2-3
CASSGASGIIDTQYF
>TRBV7-2|17|TRBJ2-3
CASSLEGPGVNTDTQYF
>TRBV5-6|14|TRBJ2-1
CASSLGSAGNEQFF
>TRBV6-1|12|TRBJ1-1
CASSEGARPAFF
>TRBV28|15|TRBJ2-7
CASSFPGQGLYEQYF
>TRBV19|14|TRBJ1-2
CASSSYGTDYGYTF
>TRBV19|12|TRBJ1-1
CASRQGAPEAFF
>TRBV2|14|TRBJ2-7
CASSEGQIPYEQYF
>TRBV19|13|TRBJ2-7
CASSEGLVYEQYF
>TRBV27|17|TRBJ2-2
CASSLQEGRPNTGELFF
>TRBV19|16|TRBJ2-1
CASSTGTSGRYVEQFF
>TRBV19|16|TRBJ1-5
CASSKTGSGGNQPQHF
>TRBV5-4|15|TRBJ2-3
CASSLAGSLADTQYF
>TRBV27|15|TRBJ1-4
CASSAEDSFNEKLFF
>TRBV4-3|15|TRBJ2-3
CASSQGDRTTDTQYF
>TRBV2|15|TRBJ2-7
CASSEELKTPYEQYF
>TRBV9|18|TRBJ1-2
CASSVGGGDRPINYGYTF
>TRBV28|10|TRBJ2-7
CASSRYEQYF
>TRBV11-2|17|TRBJ1-1
CASSLPRQVNMNTEAFF
>TRBV5-1|12|TRBJ2-5
CASSLAEETQYF
>TRBV11-2|15|TRBJ2-1
CASSPWTSSYNEQFF
>TRBV28|17|TRBJ2-7
CASSLGPAGGPDFEQYF
>TRBV16|16|TRBJ2-5
CASSQSSAGNQETQYF
>TRBV7-9|16|TRBJ2-1
CASSFTGTFYPTEQFF